The entry below gives a single T cell receptor (beta chain) sequence along with its context. Its antigen is not yet known. A junction boundary mismatches the germline segment, possibly from a read error. These data originate in a study of T cell clonotyping in hematopoietic cell transplantation (dated by TCRdb to the early 2020s). Looking at the study overall: Blood from recipients was drawn about 28 days before transplant and again at days 30, 100 and 180 after transplant. In the study, approximately 140 blood samples were gathered from roughly 40 consecutive transplant recipients and their related donors. Patient recruitment ran from 2015 to early 2017, and follow-up continued until late 2020 or death.

What the research found in general, with its limitations: Recipient repertoires showed only a small fraction of overlap with donor repertoires, and over 97% appeared de novo at the given depth. Broader TCR repertoire diversity after transplant was predicted by Inverse Simpson Index values from donors and from recipients before transplant. Recipient TCR diversity fell after transplant, with pathologically expanded clonotypes rising progressively from day 30 to day 180. The sample size was limited, and CD4 and CD8 repertoire contributions could not be separated because cells were not sorted.

Nuclei Lysis Solution was used to extract genomic DNA from fresh or cryopreserved unfractionated peripheral blood mononuclear cells. The immunoSEQ assay, a bias-controlled multiplex PCR using V- and J-specific primers, was used to amplify TCR beta CDR3 regions from genomic DNA. A second PCR step added a proprietary barcode and Illumina adapter sequences to the CDR3 amplicons. An Illumina MiSeq instrument was used to sequence the CDR3 libraries. Under the source paper's analysis protocol: Export and quality control were handled in immunoSEQ Analyzer 3.0, while downstream analyses relied on R Bioconductor and Immunarch. Only productive rearrangements in the normalized downsampled data set were used to calculate repertoire metrics. In the normalized cohort, a clonotype counted as pathologically expanded if the clonotype was larger than 5 templates. Repertoire diversity was measured with the Inverse Simpson Index. To capture all clonotypes, CMV-specificity analyses were performed on the non-normalized data set. TCRdb provides this immuneACCESS table in a form limited to in-frame rearrangements. Some clones are lacking; in checked studies, under half of them reflect an unresolved V gene, and why the rest are absent is not known. The V and J calls and clone size were taken over from that table, and D and trimming were inferred from the DNA. This sample lists roughly 13,000 clones; about three fifths were detected once. The ten biggest clones cover 8% to 10% of the sample.

From its cysteine to its phenylalanine, the CDR3 spans 13 amino acids. Just the 39-base CDR3 DNA is kept, in frame starting at base 1. The CDR1 and CDR2 encoded by the germline V gene (reference sequence) are GTSNPN and SVGIG. Material for sequencing was PBMCs. The rearrangement joined TRBV30 to TRBJ1-1, with no reliable assignment of the D segment. The receptor was isolated from a human donor who either received an allogeneic hematopoietic cell transplant for a myeloid malignancy or was a related donor (not recorded which). Some clones in this sample may be carry-over from other donors' samples. The nucleotides are TGTGCCTGGAGTTCTGGGATGAACGCTGAAGCTTTCTTT. Translated, it reads CAWSSGMNAEAFF.